The next 32 T cell receptor beta chains were all read from a single sample in a study of identical twins. TCRdb re-called the 5' RACE reads with MiXCR, one entry per CDR3 protein. The repertoire has fewer than 350,000 distinct CDR3 sequences, less than 9% of them found once; the top ten carry 2.1%. The same data also went into a second study, on yellow fever vaccine responses in identical twins.

The sequenced material came from memory (CD45RO+) T cells sorted from blood. The receptor source for this set is a woman under 30 in good health.

This sequence joins TRBV5-6 and TRBJ2-5, with 7 bases identical to TRBD2. V dropped 5 bases and J dropped 2; count of bases not matched to a gene: 6. The CDR3 runs 14 residues. The germline V gene has CDR1 SGHDT and CDR2 YYEEEE. Written as DNA, the CDR3 is TGTGCCAGCAGGGAGGGGACTACTCAAGAGACCCAGTACTTC. This sequence encodes CASREGTTQETQYF.

This clonotype was recorded many times. This rearrangement joins TRBV11-2 to TRBJ2-2; 14 nucleotides match TRBD2. This CDR3 comprises 19 residues. Per the germline V gene, CDR1 is SGHAT and CDR2 is FQNNGV. After removal of 5 bases from V and 2 bases from J, the junction contained 10 bases not matched to a gene. In DNA, the CDR3 is TGTGCCAGCAGCCTACGACCCGGGACTAGCGGGAGTAACACCGGGGAGCTGTTTTTT. This encodes CASSLRPGTSGSNTGELFF.

The rearrangement uses TRBV19 and TRBJ2-1; D unclear. The CDR3 is 15 residues long. The V end lost 6 bases, the J end lost 3 bases, and 15 bases lay between the germline ends. Germline CDR1 is LNHDA and CDR2 is SQIVND (reference sequence). The CDR3 DNA follows: TGTGCCAGTAGCAGGACGAAAAAAAACTACAATGAGCAGTTCTTC. Translating it yields CASSRTKKNYNEQFF.

This rearrangement joins TRBV27 to TRBJ2-5; D is undetermined. This CDR3 is 13 amino acids long. The germline V and J ends were trimmed by 5 bases and 13 bases, with 20 bases remaining between them. Germline CDR1 MNHEY, CDR2 SMNVEV (reference sequence). In nucleotides, the CDR3 is TGTGCCAGCAGTACCTCTACCGTGGGCCCGAGGTACTTC. It translates to CASSTSTVGPRYF.

This CDR3 is CAISTPYEAFF. CDR3 bases: TGTGCCATCTCTACTCCCTATGAAGCTTTCTTT. J is TRBJ1-1 and V is TRBV28; D not certain. Germline V gives CDR1 MDHEN, CDR2 SYDVKM. This CDR3 has 11 residues. V lost 10 bases to trimming and J lost 7 bases, with 13 bases between them.

This clonotype was seen many times. This chain joins TRBV12-3 or TRBV12-4 and TRBJ2-5, with TRBD1 identical over 7 bases. With V trimmed by 6 bases and J by 3 bases, 10 bases remained unmatched. The CDR3 runs to 15 residues. For the CDR3, the DNA is TGTGCCAGCAGCCTAAGACAGGGCCGTAAAGAGACCCAGTACTTC. Translated: CASSLRQGRKETQYF.

Comments on this clonotype: A read error may account for a junction end that differs from germline. V usage is TRBV7-2 and J usage is TRBJ2-1; 11 bases match TRBD2. The germline V gene has CDR1 SGHTA and CDR2 FQGNSA. This CDR3 is 17 amino acids long. The CDR3 DNA reads TGTGCCGGCAGCTTAGGAGTAGCGGGAGGGTTTCTTGATGAGCAGTTCTTC. Translating it yields CAGSLGVAGGFLDEQFF. The full variable domain, rest sourced from reference TRBV7-2 and TRBJ2-1, is GAGVSQSPSNKVTEKGKDVELRCDPISGHTALYWYRQSLGQGLEFLIYFQGNSAPDKSGLPSDRFSAERTGGSVSTLTIQRTQQEDSAVYLCAGSLGVAGGFLDEQFFGPGTRLTVL.

This clonotype was recorded a few times. The CDR3 reads CATRGPGLAGGDEQFF. The CDR3 region has the DNA TGTGCCACCAGAGGCCCGGGACTAGCGGGGGGAGATGAGCAGTTCTTC. V is TRBV24-1 and J is TRBJ2-1, with 15 bases aligning to TRBD2. CDR1 and CDR2 from the germline V gene are KGHDR and SFDVKD. V was clipped by 7 bases and J by 8 bases; unmatched bases: 8. The CDR3 covers 16 residues.

The table lists this clonotype with a few counts. This chain joins TRBV20-1 and TRBJ2-5; the D is unclear. CDR1 is DFQATT and CDR2 is SNEGSKA in the germline V gene (reference sequence). This CDR3 comprises 11 residues. Trimming shortened V by 7 bases and J by 4 bases, and 10 bases separated the two germline ends. CDR3 loop: CSVPFGETQYF. In nucleotides, the CDR3 is TGCAGTGTTCCCTTTGGAGAGACCCAGTACTTC.

This clonotype was observed a handful of times. The chain has TRBV19 and TRBJ1-5; D not certain. This CDR3 comprises 13 residues. Germline values: CDR1 LNHDA, CDR2 SQIVND (reference sequence). The V gene lost 5 bases and the J gene lost 5 bases, with 10 bases spanning the gap. The CDR3 here is CASSARLDQPQHF. The DNA of the CDR3 is TGTGCCAGTAGTGCCCGACTGGATCAGCCCCAGCATTTT.

This chain connects TRBV28 to TRBJ2-1, with 12 positions matching TRBD1. The CDR3 runs 15 residues. Germline V gene sequence: CDR1 MDHEN, CDR2 SYDVKM. Trimming at V came to 6 bases and at J to 9 bases, leaving 9 bases not matched to a gene. The CDR3 protein is CASSRTGTGGGEQFF. As DNA, the CDR3 is TGTGCCAGCAGCCGAACCGGGACAGGGGGCGGTGAGCAGTTCTTC.

This rearrangement joins TRBV27 to TRBJ2-7; 8 positions agree with TRBD1. The CDR3 spans 12 residues. The germline CDR1 and CDR2 sequences are MNHEY and SMNVEV (reference sequence). After removal of 6 bases from V and 6 bases from J, the junction contained 4 bases not matched to a gene. The CDR3 sequence is CASRTTGAEQYF. The CDR3 DNA sequence: TGTGCCAGCAGGACGACAGGGGCCGAGCAGTACTTC.

This clonotype was seen a few times. The chain uses TRBV6-1 and TRBJ1-2, with a weak D call TRBD1 (6 bases). Trimming took 5 bases from V and 4 from J, leaving 14 bases between them. This CDR3 has 14 residues. Per germline, CDR1 MNHNS and CDR2 SASEGT. CDR3 sequence reads: CASSQQGGGYGYTF. The DNA for the CDR3 is TGTGCCAGCAGTCAACAGGGAGGGGGCTATGGCTACACCTTC.

The chain recombines TRBV12-3 or TRBV12-4 with TRBJ1-1; 8 bases fit TRBD1. With V trimmed by 2 bases and J by 11 bases, 13 bases remained unmatched. The CDR3 contains 15 residues. DNA of the CDR3: TGTGCCAGCAGTTTAACCCCCCCATTGGGACAGGCCGCTTTCTTT. Protein: CASSLTPPLGQAAFF.

The sample holds many counts of this clonotype. The chain carries TRBV2 and TRBJ2-7, with 15 positions matching TRBD2. V lost 6 bases, J lost 4 bases, and 1 base stayed unmatched. The germline CDR1 and CDR2 sequences are SNHLY and FYNNEI. The CDR3 loop spans 14 amino acids. The CDR3 DNA reads TGTGCCAGCAGCGGGACTAGCGGGAGGTACGAGCAGTACTTC. Translated: CASSGTSGRYEQYF.

This chain uses TRBV7-9 with TRBJ1-1; the D is unclear. Trimming cost V 5 bases and J 2 bases, with 12 bases left between them. This CDR3 contains 14 residues. CDR1 is SEHNR, CDR2 FQNEAQ, per germline (reference sequence). CDR3 nucleotides: TGTGCCAGCAGCGGCCTCGGACCTAACACTGAAGCTTTCTTT. Translating gives CASSGLGPNTEAFF.

This clonotype showed up many times. The chain carries TRBV9 and TRBJ1-5, with unresolved D. V was clipped by 0 bases and J by 3 bases, with 10 bases between them. The CDR3 has 15 amino acids. From germline, CDR1 is SGDLS and CDR2 YYNGEE. CDR3 DNA sequence: TGTGCCAGCAGCGTAGGGGCAGAACCCAATCAGCCCCAGCATTTT. It specifies CASSVGAEPNQPQHF.

Only a few counts were recorded for this clonotype. CDR3 loop: CASSKTRQGGNEQFF. In DNA form, the CDR3 reads TGTGCCAGCAGCAAGACACGACAGGGCGGAAATGAGCAGTTCTTC. V usage is TRBV21-1 and J usage is TRBJ2-1; the D call of TRBD1 is as the table states it, not checked on the DNA. TRBV21-1 is tagged as a pseudogene. This CDR3 has 15 amino acids.

This clonotype was seen at least ten times. The rearrangement joins TRBV12-3 or TRBV12-4 to TRBJ2-1; D is unresolved. The V and J ends lost 6 bases and 1 base respectively, with 7 bases between them. This CDR3 is 13 amino acids long. The CDR3 protein is CASSVVSYNEQFF. The CDR3 DNA sequence: TGTGCCAGCAGCGTAGTTTCCTACAATGAGCAGTTCTTC.

This clonotype has a handful of counts. The chain employs TRBV28 and TRBJ2-2; D remains unclear. The CDR3 is made up of 18 amino acids. Germline V gene lookup returns CDR1 MDHEN and CDR2 SYDVKM. Trimming stripped 6 bases from V and 4 bases from J, with 24 bases between. The CDR3 sequence is CASSLTPARLVRTGELFF. DNA of the CDR3: TGTGCCAGCAGCTTAACCCCCGCTAGGCTAGTGCGCACCGGGGAGCTGTTTTTT. The full variable domain, rest sourced from reference TRBV28 and TRBJ2-2, is DVKVTQSSRYLVKRTGEKVFLECVQDMDHENMFWYRQDPGLGLRLIYFSYDVKMKEKGDIPEGYSVSREKKERFSLILESASTNQTSMYLCASSLTPARLVRTGELFFGEGSRLTVL.

This clonotype was recorded many times. The chain is built from TRBV5-1 and TRBJ2-2; possibly TRBD1 for D (6 bases). This CDR3 region has 14 residues. Trimming stripped 4 bases from V and 1 base from J, with 8 bases between. Germline CDR1 and CDR2: SGHRS and YFSETQ. CDR3: CASSVRGNTGELFF. The CDR3 nucleotides are TGCGCCAGCAGCGTCAGGGGGAACACCGGGGAGCTGTTTTTT.

This clonotype was detected only a few times. This chain links TRBV27 with TRBJ1-2; 9 positions match TRBD1. Trimming took 6 bases from V and 4 from J; bases not matched to a gene: 6. The CDR3 sequence is 14 residues long. CDR1 is MNHEY and CDR2 is SMNVEV in the germline V gene (reference sequence). The CDR3 region is CASRGGTGSYGYTF. CDR3 nucleotides: TGTGCCAGCAGGGGTGGGACAGGGAGCTATGGCTACACCTTC.

This clonotype was counted at least ten times. The V and J genes are TRBV7-6 and TRBJ2-1; D is perhaps TRBD1 or TRBD2 (5 bases each). This CDR3 comprises 16 residues. Per germline, CDR1 SGHVS and CDR2 FNYEAQ. The V end was cut by 5 bases, the J end by 0 bases, with 14 bases between. CDR3 loop: CASSPQTGGSYNEQFF. For the CDR3, the DNA is TGTGCCAGCAGCCCCCAAACAGGAGGCTCCTACAATGAGCAGTTCTTC. Complete variable domain (other parts from reference TRBV7-6 and TRBJ2-1): GAGVSQSPRYKVTKRGQDVALRCDPISGHVSLYWYRQALGQGPEFLTYFNYEAQQDKSGLPNDRFSAERPEGSISTLTIQRTEQRDSAMYRCASSPQTGGSYNEQFFGPGTRLTVL.

The chain couples TRBV20-1 to TRBJ2-7; D remains unclear. This CDR3 region has 15 residues. The V gene's germline CDR1 is DFQATT and CDR2 SNEGSKA (reference sequence). Trimming pared 0 bases from V and 5 bases from J, leaving 17 bases between. CDR3 DNA sequence: TGCAGTGCTAGAGATACGAGAGGCCACGTCAACGAGCAGTACTTC. This codes for CSARDTRGHVNEQYF.

This clonotype was detected a few times. The chain recombines TRBV11-2 with TRBJ2-7; 14 nucleotides line up with TRBD2. This CDR3 is built from 13 residues. Germline trimming cut 5 bases from V and 13 bases from J; bases unmatched to any gene: 7. CDR1 and CDR2 (germline): SGHAT, FQNNGV. This CDR3 reads CASSIGLAGGIYV. CDR3 in DNA: TGTGCCAGCAGCATTGGACTAGCGGGGGGCATTTACGTC.

In this sample, this clonotype turned up many times. The V call is TRBV24-1, the J call TRBJ1-2, with TRBD1 matching 8 bases. V shed 6 bases, J shed 2 bases, and the junction held 10 bases outside the gene matches. This CDR3 is 16 amino acids long. CDR1 and CDR2 from the germline V gene are KGHDR and SFDVKD. The CDR3: CATSPGQAGSNYGYTF. The DNA of the CDR3 is TGTGCCACCAGTCCGGGACAGGCCGGTTCGAACTATGGCTACACCTTC.

This clonotype has ten or more counts. The rearrangement uses TRBV12-3 or TRBV12-4 and TRBJ1-2; D may be TRBD1 (6 bases). CDR3 size: 15 residues. Trimming cost V 2 bases and J 0 bases, with 10 bases left between them. The DNA for the CDR3 is TGTGCCAGCAGTTTAAGGGACACCCCTAACTATGGCTACACCTTC. It translates to CASSLRDTPNYGYTF.

This clonotype turned up a few times. A much bigger clone sits one base away, suggesting this may be a read error. The CDR3 is CASSLGYNSNQPQHF. The CDR3 DNA reads as TGTGCCAGCAGCCTGGGATATAATAGCAATCAGCCCCAGCATTTT. The rearrangement uses TRBV12-3 or TRBV12-4 and TRBJ1-5; D gene unclear. With 6 bases removed from V and 0 bases from J, the gap between germline ends came to 12 bases. The CDR3 runs 15 residues.

This clonotype occurred a few times. CDR3 in amino acids: CSARDGSGGNEQFF. The DNA of the CDR3 is TGCAGTGCTAGAGATGGGTCAGGAGGCAATGAGCAGTTCTTC. This chain uses TRBV20-1 with TRBJ2-1; a possible D gene is TRBD2 (5 bases). From germline, CDR1 is DFQATT and CDR2 SNEGSKA (reference sequence). Between the trimmed V and J ends, which lost 0 bases and 6 bases, there was a span of 12 bases. The CDR3 is 14 residues long.

This clonotype has at least ten counts. The chain joins TRBV11-2 to TRBJ1-1, with a weak D call TRBD1 (6 bases). There are 15 residues in the CDR3. CDR1 is SGHAT, CDR2 FQNNGV, per germline. With 1 base removed from V and 1 base from J, the gap between germline ends came to 10 bases. CDR3 in amino acids: CASSLVGQQNTEAFF. In nucleotides, the CDR3 is TGTGCCAGCAGCTTAGTAGGACAGCAGAACACTGAAGCTTTCTTT. Together with reference TRBV11-2 and TRBJ1-1, the CDR3 gives the full variable domain: EAGVAQSPRYKIIEKRQSVAFWCNPISGHATLYWYQQILGQGPKLLIQFQNNGVVDDSQLPKDRFSAERLKGVDSTLKIQPAKLEDSAVYLCASSLVGQQNTEAFFGQGTRLTVV.

This clonotype has a count of ten or more. The chain couples TRBV3-1 to TRBJ1-3; perhaps TRBD1 as D (6 bases). CDR1 and CDR2 from the germline V gene are LGHDT and YNNKEL (reference sequence). The V end was cut by 2 bases, the J end by 4 bases, with 12 bases between. CDR3 length: 15 residues. The CDR3 here is CASSQPWGPGNTIYF. The CDR3 DNA reads TGTGCCAGCAGCCAACCCTGGGGGCCGGGAAACACCATATATTTT.

In this sample, this clonotype turned up a few times. The V and J genes are TRBV6-5 and TRBJ2-1, with 7 positions matching TRBD2. This CDR3 spans 16 amino acids. V lost 0 bases and J lost 7; bases outside the gene matches: 9. Looked up from germline, CDR1 is MNHEY and CDR2 is SVGAGI. In DNA, the CDR3 is TGTGCCAGCAGTTACTCGATCAGCGGGATAAAGAATGAGCAGTTCTTC. It specifies CASSYSISGIKNEQFF.